This T cell receptor (beta chain) was identified in a study of OX40 agonist ivuxolimab in advanced cancers. Study results and caveats: At 0.1 to 3.0 mg/kg and by week 6, clonal expansion occurred in CD4+ and CD8+ blood T cells.

The germline V gene encodes CDR1 SNHLY and CDR2 FYNNEI. V lost 6 bases and J 1 base, leaving 16 bases between the germline ends. This CDR3 region has 16 residues. The method was immunoSEQ multiplex PCR; TCRdb's version includes in-frame clones alone and lacks a portion of them. The data show tens of thousands of clones, with approximately 84% seen just once and over 2.5% held by the top ten. Peripheral blood came from all dose cohorts at three timepoints. As regards this clone: The target antigen is unknown.

The chain joins TRBV2 to TRBJ2-1, with D possibly TRBD2 on 7 matching bases. The sample here was CD4+ or CD8+ T cells sorted from blood, taken in a trial of the OX40 agonist ivuxolimab. The TCR originated in an adult with an advanced solid tumor such as melanoma, head and neck, liver or kidney cancer. The DNA of the CDR3 is TGTGCCAGCAGCTCGTTGGGGGGGCTTTCCTACAATGAGCAGTTCTTC. Its protein product is CASSSLGGLSYNEQFF. Together with reference TRBV2 and TRBJ2-1, the CDR3 gives the full variable domain: EPEVTQTPSHQVTQMGQEVILRCVPISNHLYFYWYRQILGQKVEFLVSFYNNEISEKSEIFDDQFSVERPDGSNFTLKIRSTKLEDSAMYFCASSSLGGLSYNEQFFGPGTRLTVL.